The next 26 T cell receptor beta chains were all read from a single sample in a study of cytomegalovirus exposure and HLA in healthy donors (TCRdb year 2017). Libraries were constructed by the immunoSEQ multiplex PCR assay. A mixture of 60 forward primers for TCR Vbeta segments and 13 reverse primers for TCR Jbeta segments was used in the multiplex PCR. In TCRdb, the immuneACCESS table is reduced to in-frame sequences with V and J assigned. These tables do not hold every clone; where another copy was compared, an unresolved V gene accounts for under half, and the others remain unexplained. The sample includes under 150,000 clones, with about 80% observed a single time. The ten most abundant clones make up over 3% of the sample. The specimen sequenced was PBMCs. These receptors all come from a woman aged 40 to 55 in good health and CMV-seronegative.

This chain links TRBV15 with TRBJ1-4; the D is unclear. Trimming took 1 base from V and 8 from J, leaving 14 bases between them. Germline CDR1 is LNHNV and CDR2 is YYDKDF (reference sequence). The CDR3 extends over 15 amino acids. The chain's CDR3 is CATSRGRPPGEKLFF. CDR3 sequence (DNA): TGTGCCACCAGCAGAGGTCGGCCTCCGGGAGAAAAACTGTTTTTT.

J is TRBJ2-1 and V is TRBV29-1, with 15 bases identical to TRBD2. The CDR3 has 15 residues. Losses at the gene ends were 2 bases for V and 10 bases for J; bases not matched to a gene: 6. CDR1 SQVTM and CDR2 ANQGSEA come from the germline V gene. The CDR3 region has the DNA TGCAGCGTTGAACCAGGACTAGCGGGAGGGGGGGAGCAGTTCTTC. Amino acid sequence: CSVEPGLAGGGEQFF.

V gene TRBV7-9 combines with J gene TRBJ2-3, with 12 positions matching TRBD2. The CDR3 spans 16 residues. The ends lost 4 bases at V and 4 bases at J; junction bases unmatched: 6. Germline CDR1 reads SEHNR; CDR2 reads FQNEAQ (reference sequence). The CDR3 region has the DNA TGTGCCAGCAGCTACTCTAGCGGGGGGGCCTCAGATACGCAGTATTTT. Amino acid sequence: CASSYSSGGASDTQYF.

The V gene is TRBV7-9, the J gene TRBJ2-5; no clear D. V was clipped by 2 bases and J by 3 bases, with 4 bases between them. Germline V gene data show CDR1 as SEHNR and CDR2 as FQNEAQ (reference sequence). This CDR3 contains 12 residues. This chain's CDR3 is CASSLQKETQYF. In DNA form, the CDR3 reads TGTGCCAGCAGCTTACAGAAAGAGACCCAGTACTTC.

The chain couples TRBV4-2 to TRBJ2-2, with a possible D match to TRBD2 (6 bases). V was shortened by 0 bases and J by 9 bases, with 11 bases between the two germline ends. The CDR3 has 14 residues. The germline V gene has CDR1 LGHNA and CDR2 YNFKEQ. The CDR3 loop reads CASSQDMGLRELFF. CDR3 in DNA: TGTGCCAGCAGCCAAGATATGGGACTCCGGGAGCTGTTTTTT.

V gene TRBV10-3 combines with J gene TRBJ1-5, with D unclear. V lost 7 bases to trimming and J lost 1 base, with 8 bases between them. The CDR3 is made up of 13 amino acids. CDR1 and CDR2 (germline): ENHRY, SYGVKD. The CDR3 region has the DNA TGTGCCATCAACGAGGGAAGCAATCAGCCCCAGCATTTT. It translates to CAINEGSNQPQHF.

Remarks on this clone: At one boundary the junction diverges from the germline segment, which might be a read error. The genes are TRBV15 and TRBJ1-2, with 11 bases fitting TRBD1. There are 16 residues in the CDR3. Germline CDR1 is LNHNV and CDR2 is YYDKDF (reference sequence). CDR3 sequence: CATSREPGQGGYGYPF. CDR3 sequence (DNA): TGTGCCACCAGCAGAGAGCCGGGACAGGGGGGCTATGGCTACCCCTTC.

The V and J genes are TRBV28 and TRBJ2-3; 10 bases align to TRBD2. The V gene's germline CDR1 is MDHEN and CDR2 SYDVKM. The ends lost 5 bases at V and 0 bases at J; junction bases unmatched: 8. The CDR3 is 17 amino acids. The CDR3 region has the DNA TGTGCCAGCAGTCCCTGGACTAGCGGTTCTAGCACAGATACGCAGTATTTT. This translates into CASSPWTSGSSTDTQYF.

The chain employs TRBV5-6 and TRBJ1-1; a weak D match, TRBD1 (6 bases). The CDR3 is 15 amino acids. Trimming took off 0 bases at V and 0 bases at J, with 9 bases between the two ends. Germline V gene lookup returns CDR1 SGHDT and CDR2 YYEEEE. In DNA, the CDR3 is TGTGCCAGCAGCTTGGGGGACACCATGAACACTGAAGCTTTCTTT. Its protein product is CASSLGDTMNTEAFF. The variable domain in full, with the rest retrieved from reference TRBV5-6 and TRBJ1-1, is DAGVTQSPTHLIKTRGQQVTLRCSPKSGHDTVSWYQQALGQGPQFIFQYYEEEERQRGNFPDRFSGHQFPNYSSELNVNALLLGDSALYLCASSLGDTMNTEAFFGQGTRLTVV.

This chain joins TRBV29-1 and TRBJ1-1; D unresolved. Germline CDR1 SQVTM, CDR2 ANQGSEA. The CDR3 contains 15 residues. Trimming pared 7 bases from V and 4 bases from J, leaving 22 bases between. The CDR3 loop is CSARRVAAEATEAFF. CDR3 nucleotide sequence: TGCAGCGCCCGGCGGGTGGCGGCGGAAGCCACTGAAGCTTTCTTT.

The genes are TRBV28 and TRBJ1-1; no clear D gene. This CDR3 has 14 residues. The germline V and J ends were trimmed by 6 bases and 3 bases, with 14 bases remaining between them. Germline V CDR1 and CDR2: MDHEN, SYDVKM. The CDR3 DNA reads TGTGCCAGCAGCACGGACTCCGGGGACACTGAAGCTTTCTTT. Residues: CASSTDSGDTEAFF. The entire variable domain, with the rest obtained from reference TRBV28 and TRBJ1-1, is as follows: DVKVTQSSRYLVKRTGEKVFLECVQDMDHENMFWYRQDPGLGLRLIYFSYDVKMKEKGDIPEGYSVSREKKERFSLILESASTNQTSMYLCASSTDSGDTEAFFGQGTRLTVV.

V usage is TRBV19 and J usage is TRBJ2-5, with D tentatively TRBD2 (5 bases). V was shortened by 4 bases and J by 4 bases, with 16 bases between the two germline ends. The CDR3 consists of 15 residues. The germline V gene encodes CDR1 LNHDA and CDR2 SQIVND (reference sequence). The CDR3 coding sequence is TGTGCCAGTAGTAAATACGCCCGGGATGGAGAGACCCAGTACTTC. It yields the protein CASSKYARDGETQYF.

This clone is categorized as medium-sized. The chain is built from TRBV4-3 and TRBJ2-5; D may be TRBD2 (5 bases). CDR1 is LGHNA, CDR2 YSLEER, per germline. The CDR3 runs to 14 residues. V gave up 1 base and J gave up 4 bases, with 10 bases separating them. The CDR3 here is CASSQVGGVETQYF. CDR3 DNA sequence: TGCGCCAGCAGCCAAGTAGGAGGAGTAGAGACCCAGTACTTC.

The chain employs TRBV19 and TRBJ1-3, with D possibly TRBD1 on 6 matching bases. From germline, CDR1 is LNHDA and CDR2 SQIVND (reference sequence). Trimming pared 10 bases from V and 0 bases from J, leaving 13 bases between. The CDR3 spans 14 residues. The CDR3 sequence: CATPCRGSGNTIYF. The CDR3 DNA reads as TGTGCCACTCCTTGCAGGGGCTCTGGAAACACCATATATTTT.

The rearrangement uses TRBV6-1 and TRBJ1-2; 7 bases align to TRBD1. V gave up 5 bases and J gave up 2 bases; unmatched junction bases: 5. The germline V gene has CDR1 MNHNS and CDR2 SASEGT. The length of the CDR3 is 14 residues. The CDR3 nucleotides read TGTGCCAGCAGTATTCAGACAGGGAACTATGGCTACACCTTC. This encodes CASSIQTGNYGYTF.

The rearrangement joins TRBV9 to TRBJ2-7, with 8 bases identical to TRBD2. Germline V lookup: CDR1 SGDLS, CDR2 YYNGEE. This CDR3 comprises 16 residues. V lost 0 bases to trimming and J lost 5 bases; unmatched junction nucleotides: 10. The CDR3: CASSVVDSGSLHEQYF. The CDR3 coding sequence is TGTGCCAGCAGCGTAGTAGACAGCGGGAGCCTCCACGAGCAGTACTTC.

The gene calls are TRBV9 and TRBJ2-1, with D perhaps matching TRBD2 (5 bases). CDR1 SGDLS and CDR2 YYNGEE come from the germline V gene. The V end was cut by 0 bases, the J end by 0 bases, with 16 bases between. The CDR3 spans 18 residues. CDR3 in amino acids: CASSVGGLAHSSYNEQFF. CDR3 DNA: TGTGCCAGCAGCGTAGGGGGTCTAGCTCATAGCTCCTACAATGAGCAGTTCTTC.

This clone was recorded a few times. The chain recombines TRBV7-2 with TRBJ2-1; D possibly corresponds to TRBD2 (6 bases). The CDR3 sequence is 14 residues long. Deletions cut 2 bases from V and 9 bases from J, with 14 bases between. Per the germline V gene, CDR1 is SGHTA and CDR2 is FQGNSA. CDR3 in amino acids: CASSLSGSPGEQFF. CDR3 DNA sequence: TGTGCCAGCAGCTTAAGCGGGTCCCCAGGTGAGCAGTTCTTC.

The chain joins TRBV6-6 to TRBJ2-7; D not resolved. The germline gives CDR1 MNHNY, CDR2 SVGAGI (reference sequence). The CDR3 totals 13 residues. Trimming left V 2 bases short and J 1 base short, with 6 bases between. Written as DNA, the CDR3 is TGTGCCAGCAGTTACCCGAGGTCCTACGAGCAGTACTTC. Protein: CASSYPRSYEQYF.

The chain couples TRBV6-6 to TRBJ1-6, with TRBD1 matching over 8 bases. Germline loops: CDR1 MNHNY, CDR2 SVGAGI (reference sequence). V trimming: 5 bases; J trimming: 7 bases; junction bases outside the gene matches: 4. CDR3 size: 14 residues. CDR3 region: CASSLGDRNSPLHF. The CDR3 bases are TGTGCCAGCAGTCTTGGGGACAGGAATTCACCCCTCCACTTT.

The gene calls are TRBV4-3 and TRBJ1-1, with 9 bases matching TRBD1. This CDR3 has 15 amino acids. Germline trimming cut 1 base from V and 3 bases from J; bases unmatched to any gene: 3. Germline CDR1 is LGHNA and CDR2 is YSLEER. CDR3 sequence reads: CASSQGGQGDTEAFF. The CDR3, as DNA: TGCGCCAGCAGCCAAGGGGGACAGGGCGACACTGAAGCTTTCTTT.

This sequence joins TRBV19 and TRBJ2-7; the D gene is possibly TRBD1 (6 bases). Germline V lookup: CDR1 LNHDA, CDR2 SQIVND (reference sequence). The CDR3 consists of 12 residues. V shed 6 bases and J shed 1 base, with 7 bases lying between them. The CDR3 here is CASRGQSYEQYF. CDR3 in DNA: TGTGCCAGTAGAGGACAGTCCTACGAGCAGTACTTC.

This clone was observed once. V is TRBV18 and J is TRBJ2-3; weak D call: TRBD2 (6 bases). The V end lost 3 bases, the J end lost 4 bases, and 20 bases lay between the germline ends. The CDR3 sequence is 17 residues long. Germline CDR1 KGHSH, CDR2 LQKENI. CDR3 loop: CASSPVPPKSGADTQYF. The CDR3 DNA sequence: TGTGCCAGCTCACCCGTCCCGCCAAAATCGGGGGCAGATACGCAGTATTTT.

The V call is TRBV11-2, the J call TRBJ1-4, with D possibly TRBD1 on 6 matching bases. CDR1 and CDR2 (germline): SGHAT, FQNNGV. There are 16 residues in the CDR3. V lost 8 bases and J lost 8, with 24 bases in between. This CDR3 reads CASCTGSAGVGEKLFF. The CDR3 DNA reads TGTGCCAGCTGCACAGGGTCAGCGGGAGTTGGAGAAAAACTGTTTTTT. Full variable domain (rest looked up from reference TRBV11-2 and TRBJ1-4): EAGVAQSPRYKIIEKRQSVAFWCNPISGHATLYWYQQILGQGPKLLIQFQNNGVVDDSQLPKDRFSAERLKGVDSTLKIQPAKLEDSAVYLCASCTGSAGVGEKLFFGSGTQLSVL.

The gene calls are TRBV2 and TRBJ1-5, with 10 bases matching TRBD1. V trimming: 7 bases; J trimming: 10 bases; junction bases outside the gene matches: 16. Germline CDR1 SNHLY, CDR2 FYNNEI. CDR3 length: 16 amino acids. The chain's CDR3 is CASTRIVTGGPVPQHF. The CDR3 nucleotides read TGTGCCAGCACCCGAATCGTGACAGGGGGCCCTGTCCCCCAGCATTTT.

This chain uses TRBV28 with TRBJ1-1, with TRBD1 matching over 9 bases. Looked up from germline, CDR1 is MDHEN and CDR2 is SYDVKM. The CDR3 extends over 11 amino acids. V shed 7 bases, J shed 11 bases, and the junction held 5 bases outside the gene matches. Here the CDR3 reads CASKDRGNAFF. The CDR3 DNA reads TGTGCCAGCAAGGACAGGGGAAATGCTTTCTTT.